This entry lists 23 T cell receptor beta chains sequenced from one sample in a study of blood T cells in healthy people across ages. Combining a sample-barcoded 5' primer with a J-beta primer mix, a second PCR ran for 7 to 11 cycles. TCRdb analysed the 5' RACE reads with MiXCR anew, one entry per CDR3 protein. In the table there are hundreds of thousands of distinct CDR3 sequences, under 30% of which are singletons. These data were likewise used in another study, on T cells of mothers and their children.

The sample comprised blood. Receptors were obtained from a boy under 18 in good health.

The chain uses TRBV7-9 and TRBJ2-1; D remains ambiguous. The V gene's germline CDR1 is SEHNR and CDR2 FQNEAQ (reference sequence). The CDR3 sequence is 14 residues long. Trimming pared 5 bases from V and 2 bases from J, leaving 10 bases between. The CDR3 reads CASSPDSAYNEQFF. In DNA, the CDR3 is TGTGCCAGCAGCCCTGATTCCGCCTACAATGAGCAGTTCTTC.

The chain carries TRBV6-1 and TRBJ2-2; the match to TRBD1 covers 11 bases. Germline CDR1 and CDR2: MNHNS and SASEGT. The CDR3 is made up of 15 amino acids. With 6 bases clipped from V and 6 bases from J, the junction kept 6 bases outside the gene matches. DNA for the CDR3: TGTGCCAGCAGAGGACAGGGGGCGCTTTCCGGGGAGCTGTTTTTT. This gives the protein CASRGQGALSGELFF.

The chain links TRBV7-6 to TRBJ1-2; 9 positions agree with TRBD1. The CDR3 contains 15 residues. Germline V CDR1 and CDR2: SGHVS, FNYEAQ. J gave up 4 bases and V 5 bases, and 8 bases lay outside the gene matches. The CDR3 DNA reads TGTGCCAGCAGCGTACCCCGGGACAGGGCCTATGGCTACACCTTC. Residues: CASSVPRDRAYGYTF.

V is TRBV7-9 and J is TRBJ2-1; possible D gene TRBD2, 6 bases. Germline CDR1 SEHNR, CDR2 FQNEAQ (reference sequence). V lost 11 bases and J lost 3, with 14 bases in between. The CDR3 length is 13 residues. The CDR3 reads CARGTDNYNEQFF. Here the CDR3 DNA reads TGTGCCCGGGGGACCGATAACTACAATGAGCAGTTCTTC. Full variable domain (rest looked up from reference TRBV7-9 and TRBJ2-1): DTGVSQNPRHKITKRGQNVTFRCDPISEHNRLYWYRQTLGQGPEFLTYFQNEAQLEKSRLLSDRFSAERPKGSFSTLEIQRTEQGDSAMYLCARGTDNYNEQFFGPGTRLTVL.

There are a few counts of this clonotype. The rearrangement joins TRBV7-3 to TRBJ2-7; TRBD2 might be the D (5 bases). Trimming took 6 bases from V and 6 from J, leaving 15 bases between them. The CDR3 runs to 13 residues. Germline V CDR1 and CDR2: SGHTA, FQGTGA. This CDR3 reads CASSPTRSGEQYF. CDR3 DNA: TGTGCCAGCAGTCCTACTAGATCCGGCGAGCAGTACTTC.

This clonotype has just a few counts. V and J are TRBV18 and TRBJ1-1, with 7 bases identical to TRBD1. The CDR3 consists of 15 residues. Unmatched junction bases numbered 7, after V lost 4 bases and J lost 2 bases. CDR1 is KGHSH, CDR2 LQKENI, per germline. The CDR3 sequence: CASSLQGGVNTEAFF. Written as DNA, the CDR3 is TGTGCCAGCTCACTACAAGGGGGCGTAAACACTGAAGCTTTCTTT.

This chain connects TRBV10-3 to TRBJ1-4, with unresolved D. This CDR3 is 15 amino acids long. The germline gives CDR1 ENHRY, CDR2 SYGVKD. V gave up 0 bases and J gave up 3 bases, with 8 bases separating them. CDR3 nucleotides: TGTGCCATCAGTGAGTCGGGTTTATCTAATGAAAAACTGTTTTTT. Translation gives CAISESGLSNEKLFF.

As regards this clonotype: A junction boundary mismatches the germline segment, possibly from a read error. The V and J genes are TRBV12-3 or TRBV12-4 and TRBJ2-5, with TRBD2 identical over 9 bases. The CDR3 loop spans 14 amino acids. The CDR3 sequence is CASSLAGNRETQYF. In DNA, the CDR3 is TGTGCCAGCAGTCTAGCGGGGAACAGGGAGACCCAGTACTTC.

In DNA form, the CDR3 reads TGTGCCAGCAGCGCCGTGAAAGATACGCAGTATTTT. Residues: CASSAVKDTQYF. V is TRBV9 and J is TRBJ2-3; no firm D call. With 3 bases removed from V and 5 bases from J, the gap between germline ends came to 7 bases. CDR3 size: 12 residues. Germline lookup yields CDR1 SGDLS and CDR2 YYNGEE.

This clonotype has only a few counts. This chain connects TRBV28 to TRBJ2-5; 11 positions match TRBD1. The J call could be wrong; TRBJ2-1 is a better fit for the DNA end. Germline CDR1 MDHEN, CDR2 SYDVKM. This CDR3 comprises 17 residues. The CDR3 here is CASSSRTGGGGAGEQFF. In DNA form, the CDR3 reads TGTGCCAGCAGCTCCCGGACAGGGGGCGGGGGGGCCGGTGAGCAGTTCTTC.

This chain uses TRBV20-1 with TRBJ1-1; a possible D gene is TRBD1 (6 bases). The V gene lost 2 bases and the J gene lost 0 bases, with 13 bases spanning the gap. This CDR3 region has 15 residues. Germline CDR1 is DFQATT and CDR2 is SNEGSKA (reference sequence). This CDR3 is CSARSRGQMNTEAFF. The CDR3 nucleotides are TGCAGTGCTAGATCCCGGGGGCAGATGAACACTGAAGCTTTCTTT.

This clonotype was seen only a few times. The chain links TRBV6-5 to TRBJ2-5; D might be TRBD2 (6 bases). Germline CDR1 is MNHEY and CDR2 is SVGAGI. The CDR3 sequence is 11 residues long. Trimming took 8 bases from V and 11 from J, leaving 15 bases between them. The CDR3 here is CASGDLREQYF. The CDR3 DNA sequence: TGTGCCAGCGGGGACCTCCGGGAGCAGTACTTC.

V and J are TRBV10-2 and TRBJ2-7; 8 nucleotides line up with TRBD1. This CDR3 has 15 amino acids. Trimming removed 3 bases from V and 7 bases from J; junction bases left unmatched: 11. Per the germline V gene, CDR1 is WSHSY and CDR2 is SAAADI. The CDR3 spells CASSDLTGTGPEQYF. Here the CDR3 DNA reads TGCGCCAGCAGTGACCTCACCGGGACAGGCCCAGAGCAGTACTTC.

This clonotype was recorded many times. The chain joins TRBV28 to TRBJ2-7; no clear D gene. Germline V gene lookup returns CDR1 MDHEN and CDR2 SYDVKM. The ends were cut back, 3 bases at V and 3 bases at J, with 6 bases in the middle. The CDR3 extends over 12 amino acids. CDR3 bases: TGTGCCAGCAGTTTGGTCAACTACGAGCAGTACTTC. It specifies CASSLVNYEQYF.

The chain recombines TRBV29-1 with TRBJ2-7, with D unclear. Trimming shortened V by 7 bases and J by 2 bases, and 12 bases separated the two germline ends. CDR1 and CDR2 from the germline V gene are SQVTM and ANQGSEA. The CDR3 covers 12 residues. CDR3 amino acids: CSAGSLPYEQYF. CDR3 sequence (DNA): TGCAGCGCTGGAAGCCTCCCCTACGAGCAGTACTTC.

The V call is TRBV3-1, the J call TRBJ2-3; D might be TRBD1 (5 bases). Per the germline V gene, CDR1 is LGHDT and CDR2 is YNNKEL (reference sequence). The CDR3 loop spans 16 amino acids. Trimming cost V 7 bases and J 2 bases, with 19 bases left between them. The CDR3 loop is CASNLRGSRDTDTQYF. CDR3 DNA: TGTGCCAGCAATCTGCGCGGTTCCAGGGACACAGATACGCAGTATTTT.

V gene TRBV6-2 or TRBV6-3 combines with J gene TRBJ2-1; unclear D gene. The CDR3 runs 14 residues. The germline CDR1 and CDR2 sequences are MNHEY and SVGEGT. Trimming pared 6 bases from V and 0 bases from J, leaving 9 bases between. CDR3 region: CASSYKSSYNEQFF. The CDR3 DNA is TGTGCCAGCAGCTACAAGAGCTCCTACAATGAGCAGTTCTTC.

In its sample, this clonotype was seen a few times. The chain links TRBV19 to TRBJ1-4, with a possible D match to TRBD1 (5 bases). V lost 5 bases and J 7 bases, leaving 11 bases between the germline ends. The V gene's germline CDR1 is LNHDA and CDR2 SQIVND (reference sequence). CDR3 length: 13 residues. The CDR3 DNA is TGTGCCAGTAGTGGGGCCGGGGGTGAAAAACTGTTTTTT. Translated: CASSGAGGEKLFF.

Comments on this clonotype: Because it lacks the conserved phenylalanine or tryptophan at the end, this CDR3 is likely a read error. The genes are TRBV3-1 and TRBJ1-1; D might be TRBD1 (5 bases). CDR1 is LGHDT and CDR2 is YNNKEL in the germline V gene (reference sequence). This CDR3 contains 15 residues. CDR3 in amino acids: CGSSQPATGGTEAFL. The CDR3 region has the DNA TGTGGCAGCAGCCAACCGGCGACCGGGGGCACTGAAGCTTTCCTT.

The gene calls are TRBV20-1 and TRBJ2-1, with D hard to call. Germline CDR1 is DFQATT and CDR2 is SNEGSKA (reference sequence). The V end was cut by 4 bases, the J end by 5 bases, with 12 bases between. The CDR3 contains 13 residues. This chain's CDR3 is CSAILPNHNEQFF. In nucleotides, the CDR3 is TGCAGTGCTATTCTACCGAACCACAATGAGCAGTTCTTC.

In its sample, this clonotype was seen a few times. The genes are TRBV5-1 and TRBJ2-7; a possible D gene is TRBD2 (5 bases). The V end lost 1 base, the J end lost 4 bases, and 12 bases lay between the germline ends. Germline V gene data show CDR1 as SGHRS and CDR2 as YFSETQ. CDR3 size: 14 residues. This chain's CDR3 is CASSLQDGLYEQYF. The CDR3 DNA sequence: TGCGCCAGCAGCTTGCAGGACGGACTTTACGAGCAGTACTTC. The full variable domain, with the rest looked up from reference TRBV5-1 and TRBJ2-7, is KAGVTQTPRYLIKTRGQQVTLSCSPISGHRSVSWYQQTPGQGLQFLFEYFSETQRNKGNFPGRFSGRQFSNSRSEMNVSTLELGDSALYLCASSLQDGLYEQYFGPGTRLTVT.

This clonotype has just a few counts. The chain has TRBV4-1 and TRBJ2-3, with 12 positions matching TRBD2. The CDR3 contains 17 residues. V was pared by 4 bases and J by 1 base, with 6 bases of the junction left unmatched. From germline, CDR1 is MGHRA and CDR2 YSYEKL. The CDR3 reads CASSPRTSGEGTDTQYF. CDR3 DNA: TGCGCCAGCAGCCCGAGGACTAGCGGGGAGGGCACAGATACGCAGTATTTT.

V is TRBV7-2 and J is TRBJ2-7; tentatively, D is TRBD1 or TRBD2 (5 bases each). Germline CDR1 is SGHTA and CDR2 is FQGNSA. V was pared by 5 bases and J by 7 bases, with 15 bases between. The CDR3 runs 13 residues. CDR3 protein: CASSPGAWGEQYF. The CDR3, as DNA: TGTGCCAGCAGCCCCGGGGCTTGGGGGGAGCAGTACTTC.